This T cell receptor beta chain was found in a study of blood T cell repertoires in COVID-19. On the study more broadly: Researchers got acute and convalescent COVID-19 samples from the United States, Italy and Spain.

As originally analysed: Researchers report that nucleated cell counts were estimated from reference gene primer amplification. The table came from immunoSEQ multiplex PCR; TCRdb's copy has only in-frame clones and leaves some out. That table supplies the V and J calls and clone size; D and trimming were determined from the DNA. The top ten clones hold about 4.6% of a sample with around 290,000 clones, around nine tenths of them seen once. Germline values: CDR1 GTSNPN, CDR2 SVGIG (reference sequence). Trimming pared 1 base from V and 4 bases from J, leaving 7 bases between. The CDR3 length is 13 residues.

J is TRBJ2-2 and V is TRBV30, with D perhaps matching TRBD2 (6 bases). The sequence derives from a middle-aged man with acute or convalescent COVID-19. Sample: peripheral blood. The CDR3 nucleotides are TGTGCCTGGAGTGGGGGAGGCACCGGGGAGCTGTTTTTT. It codes for CAWSGGGTGELFF.